The rows below give T cell receptor beta chains drawn from one sample of a study of shared clonotypes between healthy human individuals. Using immunoSEQ multiplex PCR, the repertoire was profiled, and TCRdb retains in-frame clones only, with some absent. The table has roughly 2.4 million clones, around 95% seen once. The sequenced material came from naive CD4+ T cells sorted from blood. These receptors all stem from a man aged 18 to 30 in good health. Both conserved end residues are part of each CDR3. Each record gives: J gene, V gene, CDR3 protein.

j_gene: TRBJ2-5; v_gene: TRBV5-1; CDR3aa: CASSPLGTGGFDQETQYF
j_gene: TRBJ1-1; v_gene: TRBV10-3; CDR3aa: CAISESTGVNTEAFF
j_gene: TRBJ1-2; v_gene: TRBV5-1; CDR3aa: CASSLGDRASYGYTF
j_gene: TRBJ1-2; v_gene: TRBV30; CDR3aa: CAWRDGPDYGYTF
j_gene: TRBJ1-5; v_gene: TRBV19; CDR3aa: CASTQGVGSNQPQHF
j_gene: TRBJ2-7; v_gene: TRBV19; CDR3aa: CASTTTGLGSEQYF
j_gene: TRBJ1-5; v_gene: TRBV5-1; CDR3aa: CASSLTGGAGQPQHF
j_gene: TRBJ2-7; v_gene: TRBV5-1; CDR3aa: CASSLYGGRGYEQYF
j_gene: TRBJ2-7; v_gene: TRBV5-8; CDR3aa: CASRSSGYPYEQYF
j_gene: TRBJ1-1; v_gene: TRBV6-5; CDR3aa: CASSYDGNTEAFF
j_gene: TRBJ2-7; v_gene: TRBV27; CDR3aa: CASSFGLAGLYEQYF
j_gene: TRBJ2-3; v_gene: TRBV27; CDR3aa: CASSLKGRDTQYF
j_gene: TRBJ2-3; v_gene: TRBV29-1; CDR3aa: CSAQAGTDTQYF
j_gene: TRBJ1-5; v_gene: TRBV6-1; CDR3aa: CASRGSNQPQHF
j_gene: TRBJ2-7; v_gene: TRBV25-1; CDR3aa: CASSDRGVASGGAYEQYF
j_gene: TRBJ1-1; v_gene: TRBV19; CDR3aa: CASRGPAGGDTEAFF
j_gene: TRBJ2-5; v_gene: TRBV30; CDR3aa: CAWSYRAEEAQYF
j_gene: TRBJ1-2; v_gene: TRBV28; CDR3aa: CASLTGPWEGLVDYGYTF
j_gene: TRBJ2-5; v_gene: TRBV7-3; CDR3aa: CASSLNGYQETQYF
j_gene: TRBJ2-1; v_gene: TRBV18; CDR3aa: CASSASNEQFF
j_gene: TRBJ1-1; v_gene: TRBV9; CDR3aa: CASSVGTMNTEAFF
j_gene: TRBJ2-3; v_gene: TRBV27; CDR3aa: CASARGTDTQYF
j_gene: TRBJ2-7; v_gene: TRBV4-3; CDR3aa: CASSQDLTGAYEQYF
j_gene: TRBJ1-2; v_gene: TRBV7-9; CDR3aa: CASSLADRESRGYTF
j_gene: TRBJ2-7; v_gene: TRBV5-1; CDR3aa: CASSLTGNYEQYF
j_gene: TRBJ2-7; v_gene: TRBV10-3; CDR3aa: CATKTSGDEQYF
j_gene: TRBJ1-2; v_gene: TRBV27; CDR3aa: CASRTVGGYTF
j_gene: TRBJ1-1; v_gene: TRBV18; CDR3aa: CASSRGGGMRSTEAFF
j_gene: TRBJ2-7; v_gene: TRBV5-1; CDR3aa: CASSSGPGYEQYF
j_gene: TRBJ1-3; v_gene: TRBV30; CDR3aa: CAWSPTLLTGAGNTIYF
j_gene: TRBJ2-5; v_gene: TRBV2; CDR3aa: CASSVNREETQYF
j_gene: TRBJ2-3; v_gene: TRBV30; CDR3aa: CAWTGRGSTDTQYF
j_gene: TRBJ2-1; v_gene: TRBV10-3; CDR3aa: CATFARNEQFF
j_gene: TRBJ2-2; v_gene: TRBV7-2; CDR3aa: CASTLATNTGELFF
j_gene: TRBJ2-3; v_gene: TRBV25-1; CDR3aa: CASSGGGLADTQYF
j_gene: TRBJ1-6; v_gene: TRBV6-5; CDR3aa: CASSAGRTNSPLHF
j_gene: TRBJ2-3; v_gene: TRBV27; CDR3aa: CASSSPAAGGRDTQYF
j_gene: TRBJ2-5; v_gene: TRBV18; CDR3aa: CASSPRHGPSETQYF
j_gene: TRBJ2-1; v_gene: TRBV9; CDR3aa: CASSVASSGRFFKFF
j_gene: TRBJ2-5; v_gene: TRBV6-6; CDR3aa: CASRRTNDRAETQYF
j_gene: TRBJ1-3; v_gene: TRBV6-1; CDR3aa: CATVGAGNTIYF
j_gene: TRBJ1-1; v_gene: TRBV5-1; CDR3aa: CASSLGEGAGTEAFF
j_gene: TRBJ2-3; v_gene: TRBV10-3; CDR3aa: CAISEGGPADTQYF